These 2 T cell receptor beta chains share one sample of origin, sequenced in a study of read filtering for tumor transcriptome and immune sequencing (dated by TCRdb to about 2020). The sequencer listed for this sample is Illumina HiSeq 4000. TCR libraries were built from approximately 400 ng RNA with the Immunoverse kit, using molecular barcoded adaptors covering alpha/delta and beta/gamma chains. TCRdb passed the public sequencing reads through fastp at Q25 and MiXCR, retaining productive beta sequences. For every CDR3 protein sequence, its rows merge into one entry that carries the most common genes and DNA. Across this sample there are about 38,000 distinct CDR3 sequences, with roughly 13% seen only once. Together, the top ten hold 27% of the sample. Sequences were obtained from a population of CD138-negative cells sorted from bone marrow. The cell subset or site label here, explained by the study, means: bone marrow mononuclear cells depleted of CD138+ plasma/myeloma cells by negative magnetic selection. The receptors here all came from a donor at least 40 years old with multiple myeloma.

This clonotype was seen at least ten times. CDR3 bases: TGCGCCAGCAGCTTGATGACTAGCGGGAGTAACAATGAGCAGTTCTTC. Translated: CASSLMTSGSNNEQFF. V is TRBV5-1 and J is TRBJ2-1; 12 bases fit TRBD2. The CDR3 covers 16 residues. From germline, CDR1 is SGHRS and CDR2 YFSETQ. V lost 1 base to trimming and J lost 5 bases; unmatched junction nucleotides: 4.

There are many counts of this clonotype. The genes are TRBV7-8 and TRBJ2-1, with TRBD2 matching 10 bases. Trimming cost V 5 bases and J 0 bases; bases outside gene matches: 7. The CDR3 contains 17 residues. Per germline, CDR1 SGHVS and CDR2 FQNEAQ. CDR3: CASSGPIAGGSYNEQFF. The CDR3 bases are TGTGCCAGCAGCGGCCCCATAGCGGGAGGCTCCTACAATGAGCAGTTCTTC. The full variable domain, rest sourced from reference TRBV7-8 and TRBJ2-1, is GAGVSQSPRYKVAKRGQDVALRCDPISGHVSLFWYQQALGQGPEFLTYFQNEAQLDKSGLPSDRFFAERPEGSVSTLKIQRTQQEDSAVYLCASSGPIAGGSYNEQFFGPGTRLTVL.